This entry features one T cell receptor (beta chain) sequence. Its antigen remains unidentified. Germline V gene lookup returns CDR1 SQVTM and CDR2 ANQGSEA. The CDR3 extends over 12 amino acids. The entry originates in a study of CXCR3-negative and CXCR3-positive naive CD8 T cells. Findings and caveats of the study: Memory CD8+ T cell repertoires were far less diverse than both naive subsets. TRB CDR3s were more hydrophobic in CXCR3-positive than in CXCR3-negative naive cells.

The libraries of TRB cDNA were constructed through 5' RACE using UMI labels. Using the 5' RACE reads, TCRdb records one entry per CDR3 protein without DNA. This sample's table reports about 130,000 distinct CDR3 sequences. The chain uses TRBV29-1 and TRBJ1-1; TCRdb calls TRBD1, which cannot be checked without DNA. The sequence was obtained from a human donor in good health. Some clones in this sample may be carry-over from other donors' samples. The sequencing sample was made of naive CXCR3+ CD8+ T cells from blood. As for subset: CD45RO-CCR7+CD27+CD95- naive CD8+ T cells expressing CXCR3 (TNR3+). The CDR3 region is CSVVQGEAEAFF.